A selection of T cell receptor beta chains follows, all from one sample in a study of regulatory T cells in long-lasting Graves disease. A single record per CDR3 protein comes from TCRdb applying MiXCR to the multiplex PCR reads. The sample carries 300,000 to 450,000 distinct CDR3 sequences, 15% to 17% recorded once. Source: peripheral blood mononuclear cells (PBMCs), taken at new diagnosis, from a patient treated with antithyroid drugs. These receptors were obtained from a female donor with Graves disease. Each CDR3 is given without its conserved first and last residue.

length	V	CDR3
14	TRBV5-1	ASSLHPGAGTGELF
12	TRBV24-1	ATSDLGIEETQY
15	TRBV10-1	ASSGLAGLTGPYEQY
13	TRBV3-1	ASSQDHHSYYGYT
10	TRBV19	ASSMPSYEQY
11	TRBV12-3/TRBV12-4	ASSFMGAGGYA
13	TRBV15	ATSTRTGSGSEQY
14	TRBV14	ASSQVILAVGDTQY
12	TRBV5-1	ASSSRKNTGELF
15	TRBV4-3	ASSPRAAGSMAETQY
13	TRBV5-1	ASSLDSPGSYGYT
13	TRBV28	ASSFQAGNTGELF
12	TRBV7-2	ASSLVQGQETQY
11	TRBV6-9	ASSYGDGSEAF
10	TRBV5-1	ASSPERETQY
13	TRBV7-9	ASSSRPTGNYGCT
13	TRBV19	ASSTTGDTYNEQF
12	TRBV12-3/TRBV12-4	ASSLRGVVETQY
14	TRBV9	ASSVGVRQTEGGYT
13	TRBV29-1	SGLGAGEVSYEQY
14	TRBV9	ASSVDKGEGIYGYT
11	TRBV7-9	ASSPAGGRGYT
14	TRBV6-1	ASSPGTGILSDGYT
13	TRBV7-9	ASSLEAGLDSPLH
12	TRBV20-1	SARLAASTDTQY
13	TRBV2	ASSLGGGPTNEQF
13	TRBV5-1	ASSLEPADTYEQY
15	TRBV28	ASSPFEAGPENEKLF
13	TRBV11-2	ASSLAQGGFNEQF
11	TRBV28	ASRTQVSTEAF
11	TRBV29-1	SVGRGELREQY
14	TRBV7-2	ASSLVARVMNTEAF
12	TRBV20-1	SASGGQANYEQY
13	TRBV19	ASSVDAGNTGELF
14	TRBV6-1	ASIKGLAGTTDTQY
12	TRBV30	AWSGGLAGGELF
12	TRBV20-1	SARVDSQAETQY
12	TRBV9	ASSVEPSNYGYT
12	TRBV11-2	ASSPQGRRGELF
13	TRBV6-2/TRBV6-3	ASSEIGQGKWPQH
14	TRBV6-2/TRBV6-3	ASRSEREVRTDTQY
11	TRBV12-3/TRBV12-4	ASSQDRGGTQY
15	TRBV27	ASSESTGGPFNYGYT
12	TRBV3-1	ASSPTRGTLGQY
14	TRBV19	ASEGEAGALNTEAF
13	TRBV4-1	ASSPRGGDYGEAF
15	TRBV10-2	ASRDFLAGQFTDTQY
13	TRBV11-1	ASSLQGQGAFGYT
13	TRBV27	ASSPGTPFLNTIY